This TCR beta chain comes out of a study of blood T cell repertoires in COVID-19. This CDR3 is built from 16 residues. The V and J ends lost 0 bases and 0 bases respectively, with 7 bases between them. The germline V gene encodes CDR1 KGHDR and CDR2 SFDVKD. TCRdb's copy holds only in-frame clones and misses some; the assay was immunoSEQ multiplex PCR. This table has tens of thousands of clones, about 81% appearing once. The V and J genes are TRBV24-1 and TRBJ2-2; tentatively, D is TRBD1 (5 bases). Material: peripheral blood. The source of this sequence is a human donor in a cohort sampled during active COVID-19. Written as DNA, the CDR3 is TGTGCCACCAGTGATTTGGACAGCTCGAACACCGGGGAGCTGTTTTTT. Translated, it gives CATSDLDSSNTGELFF.